This T cell receptor (beta chain) was captured by sequencing in a study of CD4+ T cells in melanoma. General study points: Reportedly, melanoma neoantigen-specific CD4+ T cells showed varied differentiation states.

The CDR3 is made up of 13 amino acids. The V gene lost 4 bases and the J gene lost 5 bases, with 11 bases spanning the gap. Per the germline V gene, CDR1 is WNHNN and CDR2 is SYGVQD (reference sequence). The repertoire was sequenced with immunoSEQ multiplex PCR; TCRdb's copy has only in-frame clones and lacks some. The sample yields about 55,000 clones, 60% to 75% seen once. In the case of this clone: Its matching antigen is unknown.

The sequenced sample was tumor tissue. The chain employs TRBV10-1 and TRBJ1-1, with D tentatively TRBD1 (5 bases). The TCR sequence derives from a human donor with melanoma. The CDR3 coding sequence is TGCGCCAGCAGTGGGGGGGTGGCAACTGAAGCTTTCTTT. This encodes CASSGGVATEAFF.